This is a list of T cell receptor beta chains from one sample in a study of type 1 regulatory T cells. These TCRs' antigens remain unknown. A single record per CDR3 protein comes from TCRdb applying MiXCR to the reads. This sample yields approximately 45,000 distinct CDR3 sequences, of which roughly an eighth are seen a single time; just over 8% belongs to the top ten. The sample was cultured non-Tr1 T cells, either the whole culture or a sorted T cell fraction (not recorded which). The receptor source for this set is a human donor in good health. Both conserved end residues are part of each CDR3. Fields, in order: CDR3 protein, CDR3 DNA, V gene, J gene, clone size, D gene. D genes are given only for firm matches. Clone size is given for some rows only: seen once, a few or many times, or a class if the clone is expanded.

CDR3aa: CSAHLAEAYEQYF
CDR3nt: TGCAGTGCCCATCTAGCGGAAGCCTACGAGCAGTACTTC
v_gene: TRBV20-1
j_gene: TRBJ2-7
abundance: NA
d_gene: TRBD2

CDR3aa: CATSGGGEKLFF
CDR3nt: TGTGCCACCAGTGGAGGGGGTGAAAAACTGTTTTTT
v_gene: TRBV24-1
j_gene: TRBJ1-4
abundance: many
d_gene: NA

CDR3aa: CSASDRNYGYTF
CDR3nt: TGCAGTGCTAGCGACCGGAACTATGGCTACACCTTC
v_gene: TRBV20-1
j_gene: TRBJ1-2
abundance: NA
d_gene: NA

CDR3aa: CAWSVRSQETQYF
CDR3nt: TGTGCCTGGAGTGTAAGGTCTCAAGAGACCCAGTACTTC
v_gene: TRBV30
j_gene: TRBJ2-5
abundance: many
d_gene: NA

CDR3aa: CSALDSFSTLGTDTQYF
CDR3nt: TGCAGTGCTTTAGACTCCTTTTCCACTTTGGGGACGGATACGCAGTATTTT
v_gene: TRBV20-1
j_gene: TRBJ2-3
abundance: NA
d_gene: NA

CDR3aa: CAISVGVTNTGELFF
CDR3nt: TGTGCCATCAGTGTTGGGGTTACGAACACCGGGGAGCTGTTTTTT
v_gene: TRBV10-3
j_gene: TRBJ2-2
abundance: few
d_gene: NA

CDR3aa: CASSRDVTEAFF
CDR3nt: TGCGCCAGCAGCCGGGACGTAACTGAAGCTTTCTTT
v_gene: TRBV5-1
j_gene: TRBJ1-1
abundance: many
d_gene: NA

CDR3aa: CASSKNFYNEQFF
CDR3nt: TGTGCCAGTAGTAAGAACTTCTACAATGAGCAGTTCTTC
v_gene: TRBV19
j_gene: TRBJ2-1
abundance: medium-sized
d_gene: NA

CDR3aa: CSALLGETQYF
CDR3nt: TGCAGTGCTCTACTGGGGGAGACTCAGTACTTC
v_gene: TRBV20-1
j_gene: TRBJ2-5
abundance: NA
d_gene: NA

CDR3aa: CASRVRPISSYNEQFF
CDR3nt: TGTGCCAGCAGGGTCCGACCCATCAGCTCCTACAATGAGCAGTTCTTC
v_gene: TRBV27
j_gene: TRBJ2-1
abundance: many
d_gene: NA

CDR3aa: CSARTSKMSTDTQYF
CDR3nt: TGCAGTGCTAGGACGTCGAAGATGAGTACAGATACGCAGTATTTT
v_gene: TRBV20-1
j_gene: TRBJ2-3
abundance: many
d_gene: NA

CDR3aa: CASSYSGSNEKLFF
CDR3nt: TGTGCCAGCAGTTACTCAGGGTCTAATGAAAAACTGTTTTTT
v_gene: TRBV6-5
j_gene: TRBJ1-4
abundance: many
d_gene: NA

CDR3aa: CATSDLSGKQFF
CDR3nt: TGTGCCACCAGTGATTTGAGCGGGAAGCAGTTCTTC
v_gene: TRBV24-1
j_gene: TRBJ2-1
abundance: many
d_gene: TRBD2

CDR3aa: CSAEVLRLSEKLFF
CDR3nt: TGCAGTGCTGAAGTTTTGAGGCTTTCCGAAAAACTGTTTTTT
v_gene: TRBV20-1
j_gene: TRBJ1-4
abundance: many
d_gene: NA

CDR3aa: CAWSEGGSSYEQYF
CDR3nt: TGTGCCTGGAGTGAGGGCGGGAGTTCGTACGAGCAGTACTTC
v_gene: TRBV30
j_gene: TRBJ2-7
abundance: few
d_gene: TRBD2

CDR3aa: CASSPDRTNYEQHF
CDR3nt: TGTGCCAGCAGCCCGGACAGGACGAACTACGAGCAGCACTTC
v_gene: TRBV5-6
j_gene: TRBJ2-7
abundance: NA
d_gene: TRBD1

CDR3aa: CASSLGAGGPGEQFF
CDR3nt: TGCGCCAGCAGCTTGGGAGCGGGAGGGCCTGGTGAGCAGTTCTTC
v_gene: TRBV5-1
j_gene: TRBJ2-1
abundance: few
d_gene: TRBD2

CDR3aa: CASTTTGGSLYGGYTF
CDR3nt: TGTGCCAGTACCACGACAGGGGGGTCCCTCTATGGAGGCTACACCTTC
v_gene: TRBV19
j_gene: TRBJ1-2
abundance: NA
d_gene: TRBD1

CDR3aa: CSAGSSGEPYEQCF
CDR3nt: TGCAGTGCCGGATCTAGCGGAGAGCCCTACGAGCAGTGCTTC
v_gene: TRBV20-1
j_gene: TRBJ2-7
abundance: NA
d_gene: TRBD2

CDR3aa: CASRTGILGYSETQYF
CDR3nt: TGTGCCAGCAGGACAGGGATTTTGGGATATTCAGAGACCCAGTACTTC
v_gene: TRBV7-2
j_gene: TRBJ2-5
abundance: NA
d_gene: TRBD1

CDR3aa: CASSLLSGDEQYF
CDR3nt: TGTGCCAGCAGCCTTCTGTCGGGGGACGAGCAGTACTTC
v_gene: TRBV7-2
j_gene: TRBJ2-7
abundance: NA
d_gene: NA

CDR3aa: CASRMDSYNEQFF
CDR3nt: TGCGCCAGCAGAATGGACTCCTACAATGAGCAGTTCTTC
v_gene: TRBV5-1
j_gene: TRBJ2-1
abundance: few
d_gene: NA

CDR3aa: CASSSRLAGDGEQFF
CDR3nt: TGTGCCAGCAGCTCAAGACTAGCGGGAGACGGTGAGCAGTTCTTC
v_gene: TRBV5-5
j_gene: TRBJ2-1
abundance: many
d_gene: TRBD2

CDR3aa: CSARNPADRANQPQHF
CDR3nt: TGCAGTGCTAGAAATCCCGCGGACAGGGCAAATCAGCCCCAGCATTTT
v_gene: TRBV20-1
j_gene: TRBJ1-5
abundance: NA
d_gene: TRBD1

CDR3aa: CASSLVGGGYTF
CDR3nt: TGCGCCAGCAGCTTGGTGGGGGGCGGCTACACCTTC
v_gene: TRBV5-1
j_gene: TRBJ1-2
abundance: many
d_gene: NA

CDR3aa: CASSIGQHSYF
CDR3nt: TGCGCCAGCAGCATAGGACAGCATTCGTACTTC
v_gene: TRBV5-1
j_gene: TRBJ2-7
abundance: few
d_gene: NA

CDR3aa: CASSFGTAGELFF
CDR3nt: TGTGCCAGCAGCTTTGGAACCGCCGGGGAGCTGTTTTTT
v_gene: TRBV7-9
j_gene: TRBJ2-2
abundance: few
d_gene: NA

CDR3aa: CSAPRSGGNQPQHF
CDR3nt: TGCAGTGCTCCGAGGAGTGGAGGCAATCAGCCCCAGCATTTT
v_gene: TRBV20-1
j_gene: TRBJ1-5
abundance: few
d_gene: NA

CDR3aa: CASTPGGASHEQYF
CDR3nt: TGCGCCAGCACCCCAGGGGGCGCGTCCCACGAGCAGTACTTC
v_gene: TRBV5-1
j_gene: TRBJ2-7
abundance: many
d_gene: TRBD1

CDR3aa: CASSLRFWREAQETQYF
CDR3nt: TGTGCCAGCAGCTTGAGGTTCTGGCGGGAAGCTCAAGAGACCCAGTACTTC
v_gene: TRBV5-5
j_gene: TRBJ2-5
abundance: NA
d_gene: NA

CDR3aa: CASSSLQGNEQYF
CDR3nt: TGCGCCAGCAGCTCCCTTCAGGGCAACGAGCAGTACTTC
v_gene: TRBV5-1
j_gene: TRBJ2-7
abundance: many
d_gene: NA

CDR3aa: CASSSGQGKAFF
CDR3nt: TGTGCCAGCAGCTCCGGACAGGGAAAAGCTTTCTTT
v_gene: TRBV7-2
j_gene: TRBJ1-1
abundance: NA
d_gene: TRBD1

CDR3aa: CASSTSGSVSGQFF
CDR3nt: TGTGCCAGCAGTACCAGCGGGTCTGTGAGTGGGCAGTTCTTC
v_gene: TRBV12-3/TRBV12-4
j_gene: TRBJ2-1
abundance: medium-sized
d_gene: NA

CDR3aa: CASSYRVQDAQYF
CDR3nt: TGTGCCAGCAGTTACAGGGTTCAAGATGCGCAGTATTTT
v_gene: TRBV6-5
j_gene: TRBJ2-3
abundance: many
d_gene: NA

CDR3aa: CASSLFGGGNLNTEAFF
CDR3nt: TGTGCCAGCAGTTTATTTGGAGGGGGTAACTTAAACACTGAAGCTTTCTTT
v_gene: TRBV27
j_gene: TRBJ1-1
abundance: many
d_gene: NA

CDR3aa: CSARVYVRGQDGYTF
CDR3nt: TGCAGTGCTAGAGTTTACGTAAGGGGACAGGATGGCTACACCTTC
v_gene: TRBV20-1
j_gene: TRBJ1-2
abundance: NA
d_gene: TRBD1

CDR3aa: CASSATYYEQYF
CDR3nt: TGTGCCAGCAGCGCCACGTACTACGAGCAGTACTTC
v_gene: TRBV7-9
j_gene: TRBJ2-7
abundance: NA
d_gene: NA

CDR3aa: CASSSRGFGDIAGANVLTF
CDR3nt: TGTGCCAGCAGCTCCCGAGGGTTCGGGGATATCGCTGGGGCCAACGTCCTGACTTTC
v_gene: TRBV7-8
j_gene: TRBJ2-6
abundance: many
d_gene: NA

CDR3aa: CASSQTGTDTQYF
CDR3nt: TGTGCCAGCTCCCAAACTGGCACAGATACGCAGTATTTT
v_gene: TRBV5-6
j_gene: TRBJ2-3
abundance: many
d_gene: NA

CDR3aa: CASSIGGFGEQYF
CDR3nt: TGTGCCAGTAGTATCGGGGGCTTTGGCGAGCAGTACTTC
v_gene: TRBV19
j_gene: TRBJ2-7
abundance: NA
d_gene: NA

CDR3aa: CASSEGGQPQHF
CDR3nt: TGTGCCAGCAGTGAGGGTGGTCAGCCCCAGCATTTT
v_gene: TRBV25-1
j_gene: TRBJ1-5
abundance: many
d_gene: NA

CDR3aa: CTSSPQSGSYNEQFF
CDR3nt: TGTACCAGCTCACCACAGAGCGGCTCCTACAATGAGCAGTTCTTC
v_gene: TRBV18
j_gene: TRBJ2-1
abundance: once
d_gene: NA

CDR3aa: CASSISAGGYGYTF
CDR3nt: TGTGCCAGCAGCATTTCGGCGGGGGGCTATGGCTACACCTTC
v_gene: TRBV2
j_gene: TRBJ1-2
abundance: many
d_gene: NA

CDR3aa: CASSQGDRGAFF
CDR3nt: TGTGCCAGCAGCCAAGGGGACAGGGGAGCTTTCTTT
v_gene: TRBV3-1
j_gene: TRBJ1-1
abundance: NA
d_gene: TRBD1